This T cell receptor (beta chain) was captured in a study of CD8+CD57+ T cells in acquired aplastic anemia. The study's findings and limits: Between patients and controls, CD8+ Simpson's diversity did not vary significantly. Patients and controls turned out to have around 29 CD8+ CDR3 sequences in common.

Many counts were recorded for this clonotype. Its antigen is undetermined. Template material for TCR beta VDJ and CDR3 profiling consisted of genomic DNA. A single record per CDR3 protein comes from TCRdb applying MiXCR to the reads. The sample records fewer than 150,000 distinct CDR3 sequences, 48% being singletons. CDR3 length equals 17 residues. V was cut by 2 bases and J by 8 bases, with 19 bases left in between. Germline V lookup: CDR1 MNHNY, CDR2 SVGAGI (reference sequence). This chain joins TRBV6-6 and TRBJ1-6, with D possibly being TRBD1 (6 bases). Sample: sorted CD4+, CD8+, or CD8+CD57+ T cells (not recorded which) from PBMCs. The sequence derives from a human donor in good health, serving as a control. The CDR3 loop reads CASSYGTGTRRDSPLHF. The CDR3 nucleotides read TGTGCCAGCAGTTACGGGACCGGGACAAGAAGAGATTCACCCCTCCACTTT.